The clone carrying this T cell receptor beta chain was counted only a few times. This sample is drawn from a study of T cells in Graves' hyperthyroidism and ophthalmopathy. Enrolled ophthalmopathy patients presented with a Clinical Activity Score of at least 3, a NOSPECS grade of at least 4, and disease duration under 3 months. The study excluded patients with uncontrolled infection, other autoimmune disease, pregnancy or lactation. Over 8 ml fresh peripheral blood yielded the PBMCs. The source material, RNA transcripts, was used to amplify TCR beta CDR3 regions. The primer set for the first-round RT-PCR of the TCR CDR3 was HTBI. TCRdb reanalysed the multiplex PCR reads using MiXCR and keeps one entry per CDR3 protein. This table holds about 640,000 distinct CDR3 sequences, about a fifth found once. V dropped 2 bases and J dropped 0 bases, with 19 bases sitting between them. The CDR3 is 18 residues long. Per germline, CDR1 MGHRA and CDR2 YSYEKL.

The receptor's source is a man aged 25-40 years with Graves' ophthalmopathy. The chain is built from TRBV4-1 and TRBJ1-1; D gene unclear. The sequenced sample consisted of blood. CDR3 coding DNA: TGCGCCAGCAGCCAATATTCTACCTGGAAGAAGATGAACACTGAAGCTTTCTTT. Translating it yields CASSQYSTWKKMNTEAFF.